This TCR beta chain came from a study of shared clonotypes between healthy human individuals. Execution of the assay was at deep level. The repertoire was sequenced with immunoSEQ multiplex PCR; TCRdb's copy has only in-frame clones and lacks some. The sample has around 500,000 clones, 81% seen once. This clone was seen once. This TCR was sampled from a woman aged 40 to 50 in good health. Some clones in this sample may be carry-over from other donors' samples. Sequencing was carried out using PBMCs.

As DNA, the CDR3 is TGTGCCAGCAGCGTAGAGACTAGCGATTGGAGAGATACGCAGTATTTT. Translating gives CASSVETSDWRDTQYF. The rearrangement links TRBV9 to TRBJ2-3; 8 bases are shared with TRBD2. The length of the CDR3 is 16 residues. Germline loops: CDR1 SGDLS, CDR2 YYNGEE. With 0 bases clipped from V and 5 bases from J, the junction kept 8 bases outside the gene matches.